This T cell receptor beta chain comes out of a study of T cell responses to AZD1222 COVID-19 vaccine (dated by TCRdb to 2020 to 2023). In the study overall: AZD1222 recipients with second doses at about 4 weeks or about 12 weeks were pooled, because spike-specific TCR depth and breadth did not differ between schedules. TCR sequencing covered some 240 trial participants: 200 to 210 given two doses of AZD1222 and around 25 given two doses of MenACWY control vaccine. Trial participants were enrolled into age subgroups of 18-55, 56-69 and 70-plus years, which contained around 150, 29 and 61 TCR-sequenced participants, respectively. Paper-wide results and their limitations: A significant rise in spike-specific TCR breadth and depth was observed after two AZD1222 doses relative to day 0 and relative to MenACWY recipients. Reportedly, almost half of the unique spike-specific TCRs recognized epitopes lying outside the regions that are mutated in the B.1.351 and B.1.1.7 variants. The whole spike protein was spanned by vaccine-associated CD4 TCRs, and dominant responses were seen in regions 160-218 and 743-854. Conclusions about previously exposed vaccinees are limited, since just a handful of AZD1222 recipients were seropositive for SARS-CoV-2 at baseline. Participants were mostly white British and included more females than males, and it was suggested by the authors that clonal diversity may have been underestimated. Because no day 14 peak-response samples were available, the repertoires could be characterized only after the peak T cell response. In the small 56-69-year group, the increase in depth fell short of significance, most likely because of low power.

CDR1 ENHRY and CDR2 SYGVKD were looked up in the germline V gene. CDR3 length: 15 amino acids, cysteine to phenylalanine. Just CDR3 DNA is preserved here, 45 bases in frame from base 1. The junction shows trimming of 7 bases on V and 0 bases on J, plus 15 bases between the germline ends. The sample's time point label, decoded: baseline before first vaccination. Samples from vaccinated people were obtained from the UK trials COV001 and COV002, which included a single-blind randomized controlled phase 2/3 trial of AZD1222 (ChAdOx1 nCoV-19) in healthy adults. For TCRbeta chain sequencing, PBMC samples from trial participants were taken at day 0 and at day 28 after the second dose. A word on this clone: Which antigen it targets is not known. No quality values exist for individual bases; no much larger clone is one base distant.

The CDR3 regions of human TCRbeta chains were subjected to immunosequencing. On the study's bioinformatics: TCRs in the repertoires were matched against a reference library of SARS-CoV-2-specific TCRs that had been generated with the MIRA antigen-specificity platform. Breadth meant the fraction of unique TCRs that were SARS-CoV-2-associated, whereas depth meant the fraction of total T cells that were SARS-CoV-2-associated. Using the MIRA data, each spike-specific TCR was assigned both to the spike region to which the TCR was reactive and to a CD4 or CD8 class. Log10-transformed breadth and depth values were compared by one-way ANOVA with Sidak's multiple comparisons tests. TCRdb took over this immuneACCESS table, retaining in-frame rearrangements with V and J assigned. Such tables are incomplete; in checked studies, under half of the missing clones stem from an unresolved V gene, and the remainder is unexplained. V and J calls and clone size are copied from that table; D and trimming were computed from the DNA. The sample profile shows 78,000 or so clones; 88% of them were found once. The top ten hold roughly 20% of the sample.

The receptor chain draws on TRBV10-3 and TRBJ1-2; no D segment can be confidently identified. The starting material was peripheral blood, obtained on day 0 of AZD1222 vaccination. This clonotype was sampled from an adult in good health. This receptor has the CDR3 CAITPGSATNYGYTF. The nucleotide sequence reads TGTGCCATCACCCCAGGCTCTGCTACTAACTATGGCTACACCTTC.